These 14 T cell receptor beta chains came from one sample sequenced in a study of blood T cell repertoires in COVID-19. The table came from immunoSEQ multiplex PCR; TCRdb's copy has only in-frame clones and leaves some out. The table shows roughly 110,000 clones, with approximately 80% occurring only once. The material sequenced was peripheral blood. All receptors derive from a woman aged 70 to 79 with acute or convalescent COVID-19.

A few counts support this clone. This sequence joins TRBV7-9 and TRBJ2-7, with 9 bases aligning to TRBD1. Germline-derived CDR1 and CDR2 are SEHNR and FQNEAQ (reference sequence). The CDR3 is 14 residues long. V lost 7 bases to trimming and J lost 4 bases; unmatched junction nucleotides: 8. The CDR3: CASIPGTGQYEQYF. CDR3 DNA sequence: TGTGCCAGCATCCCCGGGACAGGGCAGTACGAGCAGTACTTC. The full variable domain, in which reference TRBV7-9 and TRBJ2-7 provide the parts outside the CDR3, is DTGVSQNPRHKITKRGQNVTFRCDPISEHNRLYWYRQTLGQGPEFLTYFQNEAQLEKSRLLSDRFSAERPKGSFSTLEIQRTEQGDSAMYLCASIPGTGQYEQYFGPGTRLTVT.

CDR3 protein: CASSSGGQGVDTQYF. DNA of the CDR3: TGTGCCAGCAGCTCAGGGGGACAGGGAGTAGATACGCAGTATTTT. This chain connects TRBV11-3 to TRBJ2-3, with TRBD1 identical over 9 bases. Germline values: CDR1 SGHNT, CDR2 YENEEA. This CDR3 region has 15 residues. V lost 4 bases and J lost 5; bases outside the gene matches: 7.

This clone was recorded only once. The chain employs TRBV11-2 and TRBJ2-7; weak D call: TRBD2 (7 bases). Trimming shortened V by 5 bases and J by 0 bases, and 14 bases separated the two germline ends. Germline values: CDR1 SGHAT, CDR2 FQNNGV. The CDR3 contains 15 residues. The CDR3, as DNA: TGTGCCAGCAGCCCCCTGGGAGGGGGCTCCTACGAGCAGTACTTC. As protein: CASSPLGGGSYEQYF.

The rearrangement uses TRBV9 and TRBJ2-3, with 7 nucleotides matching TRBD1. CDR1 SGDLS and CDR2 YYNGEE come from the germline V gene. The CDR3 runs 17 residues. Trimming took 2 bases from V and 0 from J; bases not matched to a gene: 9. CDR3 in DNA: TGTGCCAGCAGCGTCCAAAGGACAGGACTTAGCACAGATACGCAGTATTTT. Residues: CASSVQRTGLSTDTQYF.

This clone has a handful of counts. The V and J genes are TRBV11-3 and TRBJ2-7, with TRBD1 matching over 11 bases. This CDR3 region has 14 residues. After removal of 5 bases from V and 6 bases from J, the junction contained 6 bases not matched to a gene. CDR1 SGHNT and CDR2 YENEEA come from the germline V gene. The CDR3 is CASSHSGTGGEQYF. The DNA for the CDR3 is TGTGCCAGCAGCCACTCCGGGACAGGGGGCGAGCAGTACTTC.

This chain uses TRBV12-3 or TRBV12-4 with TRBJ1-6; D gene ambiguous. The length of the CDR3 is 13 residues. Trimming removed 6 bases from V and 7 bases from J, with 10 bases in between. CDR3 bases: TGTGCCAGCAGCTCTCGGGAAAATTCACCCCTCCACTTT. Protein sequence: CASSSRENSPLHF.

Written as DNA, the CDR3 is TGTGCCAGCAGCCGACAGGAGTGGGTGGGCACAGATACGCAGTATTTT. The encoded protein is CASSRQEWVGTDTQYF. This chain uses TRBV5-4 with TRBJ2-3; D is perhaps TRBD1 (6 bases). Trimming removed 4 bases from V and 1 base from J, with 16 bases in between. The CDR3 runs to 16 residues. Germline CDR1 and CDR2: SGHNT and YYREEE (reference sequence).

This chain connects TRBV6-1 to TRBJ2-1, with 10 bases lining up with TRBD2. This CDR3 has 19 amino acids. The V gene's germline CDR1 is MNHNS and CDR2 SASEGT. V was pared by 4 bases and J by 1 base, with 13 bases of the junction left unmatched. CDR3 amino acids: CASSGPLAGATRSYNEQFF. The CDR3 DNA reads as TGTGCCAGCAGTGGGCCTCTAGCGGGGGCGACGAGGTCCTACAATGAGCAGTTCTTC.

Remarks on this clone: Within the sample, other DNA sequences also encode this same CDR3. The chain combines TRBV3-1 (or the pseudogene TRBV3-2) with TRBJ1-2; D unclear. Trimming stripped 2 bases from V and 2 bases from J, with 9 bases between. This CDR3 has 14 residues. Germline CDR1 and CDR2: LGHDT and YNNKEL (reference sequence). Here the CDR3 reads CASSQIDSNYGYTF. As DNA, the CDR3 is TGTGCCAGCAGCCAAATAGACTCGAACTATGGCTACACCTTC.

This clone was observed a handful of times. The J gene is TRBJ2-1, the V gene TRBV11-2, with a possible D match to TRBD2 (6 bases). Trimming cost V 4 bases and J 6 bases, with 25 bases left between them. The germline CDR1 and CDR2 sequences are SGHAT and FQNNGV. The CDR3 runs to 18 residues. CDR3 amino acids: CASSSPPEGLLGLNEQFF. The DNA for the CDR3 is TGTGCCAGCAGCTCCCCCCCCGAGGGACTCCTCGGCCTCAATGAGCAGTTCTTC.

This chain uses TRBV18 with TRBJ2-5; D unresolved. Trimming shortened V by 0 bases and J by 4 bases, and 9 bases separated the two germline ends. The germline V gene encodes CDR1 KGHSH and CDR2 LQKENI. This CDR3 is built from 14 residues. This CDR3 is CASSPPLGSETQYF. CDR3 nucleotide sequence: TGTGCCAGCTCACCACCGCTCGGGTCAGAGACCCAGTACTTC. Together with reference TRBV18 and TRBJ2-5, the CDR3 gives the full variable domain: NAGVMQNPRHLVRRRGQEARLRCSPMKGHSHVYWYRQLPEEGLKFMVYLQKENIIDESGMPKERFSAEFPKEGPSILRIQQVVRGDSAAYFCASSPPLGSETQYFGPGTRLLVL.

This chain links TRBV5-6 with TRBJ1-6, with TRBD1 matching 7 bases. With V trimmed by 0 bases and J by 10 bases, 7 bases remained unmatched. Germline V gene sequence: CDR1 SGHDT, CDR2 YYEEEE. This CDR3 is 15 amino acids long. CDR3 sequence (DNA): TGTGCCAGCAGCTTGGGACAGGGAGAGCACTCACCCCTCCACTTT. Amino acid sequence: CASSLGQGEHSPLHF.

With regard to this clone: Other DNA sequences in the same sample also yield this CDR3. V usage is TRBV10-3 and J usage is TRBJ2-1; no clear D. CDR3 length: 12 amino acids. The germline gives CDR1 ENHRY, CDR2 SYGVKD. The germline V and J ends were trimmed by 3 bases and 7 bases, with 7 bases remaining between them. The CDR3 protein is CAISDLSNEQFF. The CDR3 nucleotides are TGTGCCATCAGTGACCTATCAAATGAGCAGTTCTTC.

The rearrangement uses TRBV9 and TRBJ2-5; TRBD2 matches 9 bases. The CDR3 length is 15 residues. Germline CDR1 is SGDLS and CDR2 is YYNGEE. J was trimmed by 4 bases and V by 3 bases; bases with no gene match: 7. DNA of the CDR3: TGTGCCAGCAGCGCAGGGCGGGGGGGTCGAGAGACCCAGTACTTC. Translating gives CASSAGRGGRETQYF.